This T cell receptor beta chain was recovered during a study of CD8+ T cells in alopecia areata. Study-wide results and limits: Relative to normal scalp, lesional scalp, especially alopecia totalis/universalis, showed higher clonality.

Extracted RNA was reverse transcribed into cDNA, the sequencing template. TCRdb's table, derived via immunoSEQ multiplex PCR, lists solely in-frame clones and lacks some. The sample records some 180,000 clones, roughly 56% being singletons. The CDR3 length is 14 residues. The V end was cut by 0 bases, the J end by 0 bases, with 6 bases between. Germline V gene data show CDR1 as SQVTM and CDR2 as ANQGSEA. A word on this clone: Its antigen is undetermined.

Separation by sorting yielded CD4+ and CD8+ T cells from PBMCs. V and J are TRBV29-1 and TRBJ2-1, with D unclear. The source is a human donor in good health. The sequencing sample was made of CD8+ T cells sorted from blood. The CDR3: CSVEEPLSYNEQFF. CDR3 coding DNA: TGCAGCGTTGAAGAACCCCTCTCCTACAATGAGCAGTTCTTC.